A selection of T cell receptor beta chains follows, all from one sample in a study of PD-L1 blockade in urothelial cancer. The data were produced by immunoSEQ multiplex PCR, yet TCRdb's version contains in-frame clones alone and is incomplete. The sample records roughly 87,000 clones, 87% being singletons. The source material was PBMCs, sampled around atezolizumab (anti-PD-L1) treatment. The receptor set was obtained from a woman in her 70s with urothelial cancer. CDR3s include the opening cysteine and the closing phenylalanine or tryptophan. D genes are given only for firm matches.

D gene	V gene	J gene	CDR3 DNA	CDR3 protein
NA	TRBV7-2	TRBJ1-3	TGTGCCAGCAGCTTAGATTCTCGGGCTGGAAACACCATATATTTT	CASSLDSRAGNTIYF
TRBD1	TRBV30	TRBJ2-1	TGTGCCTGGATTAGTGGGACAGTATACAATGAGCAGTTCTTC	CAWISGTVYNEQFF
NA	TRBV7-8	TRBJ1-1	TGTGCCAGCAGCTTAGGAGAGAACACTGAAGCTTTCTTT	CASSLGENTEAFF
TRBD1	TRBV7-9	TRBJ1-2	TGTGCCAGCAGCATAACGTCCGGGACAGGGGTCGACAGTGGCTACACCTTC	CASSITSGTGVDSGYTF
NA	TRBV2	TRBJ1-3	TGTGCCAGCACCAGGGTTTCCGGAAACACCATATATTTT	CASTRVSGNTIYF
TRBD2	TRBV18	TRBJ2-7	TGTGCCAGCTCACCACCGACTAGCGGACCCTACGAGCAGTACTTC	CASSPPTSGPYEQYF
NA	TRBV9	TRBJ2-5	TGTGCCAGCAGCGCTGGCCGAGGACAAGAGACCCAGTACTTC	CASSAGRGQETQYF
TRBD2	TRBV7-7	TRBJ2-2	TGTGCCAGCAGCTCTCTTTTACTAGCGCCGCAACAAGGCGGGGAGCTGTTTTTT	CASSSLLLAPQQGGELFF
TRBD1	TRBV11-2	TRBJ2-2	TGTGCCAGCAGCTTTGGACAGGGGGCCTCCGGGGAGCTGTTTTTT	CASSFGQGASGELFF
NA	TRBV28	TRBJ2-7	TGTGCCAGCAGTTTAATGGGGCCCTACGAGCAGTACTTC	CASSLMGPYEQYF
TRBD1	TRBV18	TRBJ1-4	TGTGCCAGCTCACCGCGCGGGACAGTTGATGAAAAACTGTTTTTT	CASSPRGTVDEKLFF
NA	TRBV2	TRBJ1-4	TGTGCCAGCAGGGCAGGGTTTGCAACTAATGAAAAACTGTTTTTT	CASRAGFATNEKLFF
NA	TRBV18	TRBJ2-7	TGTGCCAGCTCACCACTTACGACGGGAACCTACGAGCAGTACTTC	CASSPLTTGTYEQYF
NA	TRBV27	TRBJ2-7	TGTGCCAGCAGTTTAGAAAGGGCGGGCTACGAGCAGTACTTC	CASSLERAGYEQYF